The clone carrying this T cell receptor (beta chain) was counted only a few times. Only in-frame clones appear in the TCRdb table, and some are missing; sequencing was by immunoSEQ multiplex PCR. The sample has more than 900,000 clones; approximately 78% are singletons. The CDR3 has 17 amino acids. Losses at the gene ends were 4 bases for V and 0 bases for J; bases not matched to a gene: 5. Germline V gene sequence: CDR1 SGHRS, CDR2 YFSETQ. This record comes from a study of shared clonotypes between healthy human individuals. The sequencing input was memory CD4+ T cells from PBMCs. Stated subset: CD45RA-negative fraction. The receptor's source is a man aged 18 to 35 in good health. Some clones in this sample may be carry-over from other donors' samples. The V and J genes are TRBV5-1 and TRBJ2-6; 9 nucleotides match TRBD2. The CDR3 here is CASSVTSGTSGANVLTF. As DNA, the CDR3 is TGCGCCAGCAGCGTGACTAGCGGAACCTCTGGGGCCAACGTCCTGACTTTC.